The clone carrying this TCR beta chain turned up a few times. Its antigen is not known. This sample was taken from a study of response to subunit inactivated influenza vaccine. MiXCR, run by TCRdb on the RT-PCR reads, gives a single entry per CDR3 protein. The sample has 600,000 to 850,000 distinct CDR3 sequences; around 15% are singletons. Whole-study results and caveats: Each seasonal influenza vaccination recruits few new T cells, the authors suggested.

The input for sequencing was PBMCs from blood, taken 14 days before vaccination. This clonotype was sampled from a man in his fifties who received an inactivated influenza vaccine.

The CDR3 DNA reads TGTGCCAGCAGTGAAGGGAGGTGGCAGGGATCTTCCAACGAGCAGTACTTC. This gives the protein CASSEGRWQGSSNEQYF. This chain links TRBV6-1 with TRBJ2-7, with D perhaps being TRBD1 or TRBD2 (5 bases each). Germline V gene sequence: CDR1 MNHNS, CDR2 SASEGT. The CDR3 totals 17 residues. The V end was cut by 1 base, the J end by 5 bases, with 21 bases between.